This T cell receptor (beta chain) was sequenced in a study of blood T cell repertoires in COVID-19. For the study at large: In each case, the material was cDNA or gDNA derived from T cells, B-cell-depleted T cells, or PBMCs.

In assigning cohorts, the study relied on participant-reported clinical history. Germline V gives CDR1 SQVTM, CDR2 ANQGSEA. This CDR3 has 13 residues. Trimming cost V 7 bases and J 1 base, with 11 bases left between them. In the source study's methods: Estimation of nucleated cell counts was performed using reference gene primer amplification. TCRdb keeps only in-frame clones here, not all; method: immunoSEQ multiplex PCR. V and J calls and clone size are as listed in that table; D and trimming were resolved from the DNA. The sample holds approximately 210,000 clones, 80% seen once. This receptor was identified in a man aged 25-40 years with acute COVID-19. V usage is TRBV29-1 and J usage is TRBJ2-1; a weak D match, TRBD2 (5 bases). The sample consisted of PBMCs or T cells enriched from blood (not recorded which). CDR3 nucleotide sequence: TGCAGCGCCCGGGGTAGTTCCTACAATGAGCAGTTCTTC. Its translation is CSARGSSYNEQFF.